These 19 T cell receptor beta chains share one sample of origin, sequenced in a study of patients and donors after allogeneic stem cell transplantation. TCRdb re-derived calls from the RT-PCR reads in MiXCR, one entry per CDR3 protein. The table shows 920,000 or so distinct CDR3 sequences, with more than 15% occurring only once. Sequenced material: blood, either unsorted or a sorted T cell fraction (not recorded which). The source is a human donor who was either an allogeneic HSCT recipient or a stem cell or donor lymphocyte infusion donor (not recorded which). It is not recorded whose cells these are; they may come from a transplant donor.

This clonotype was detected only a few times. The V and J genes are TRBV11-2 and TRBJ2-1; D is perhaps TRBD1 or TRBD2 (6 bases each). Trimming stripped 1 base from V and 7 bases from J, with 14 bases between. This CDR3 is built from 15 residues. CDR1 and CDR2 (germline): SGHAT, FQNNGV. Written as DNA, the CDR3 is TGTGCCAGCAGCTTAGTTAGGGGGGCCGTAAATGAGCAGTTCTTC. Protein product: CASSLVRGAVNEQFF.

This clonotype was seen many times. This CDR3 is CASSLEGWNSPLHF. In DNA, the CDR3 is TGTGCCAGCAGCTTAGAGGGATGGAATTCACCCCTCCACTTT. The chain has TRBV7-9 and TRBJ1-6; no reliable D call. The V and J ends lost 1 base and 7 bases respectively, with 8 bases between them. From germline, CDR1 is SEHNR and CDR2 FQNEAQ (reference sequence). The CDR3 totals 14 residues. Complete variable domain (other parts from reference TRBV7-9 and TRBJ1-6): DTGVSQNPRHKITKRGQNVTFRCDPISEHNRLYWYRQTLGQGPEFLTYFQNEAQLEKSRLLSDRFSAERPKGSFSTLEIQRTEQGDSAMYLCASSLEGWNSPLHFGNGTRLTVT.

J is TRBJ1-3 and V is TRBV4-1, with D possibly TRBD1 on 5 matching bases. V gave up 4 bases and J gave up 4 bases, with 17 bases separating them. Germline CDR1 MGHRA, CDR2 YSYEKL. This CDR3 contains 16 residues. The CDR3 is CASSPGGGARGNTIYF. The CDR3 nucleotides read TGCGCCAGCAGCCCCGGGGGAGGGGCGCGCGGAAACACCATATATTTT.

The J gene is TRBJ2-3, the V gene TRBV24-1; D might be TRBD1 (6 bases). The V end lost 5 bases, the J end lost 2 bases, and 13 bases lay between the germline ends. The CDR3 length is 15 residues. Germline CDR1 KGHDR, CDR2 SFDVKD. The CDR3 spells CATSAGQGLTDTQYF. The CDR3 DNA reads as TGTGCCACCAGTGCGGGACAAGGCCTCACAGATACGCAGTATTTT.

This chain links TRBV10-3 with TRBJ1-2; 7 nucleotides line up with TRBD1. CDR1 is ENHRY and CDR2 is SYGVKD in the germline V gene. Trimming at V came to 10 bases and at J to 1 base, leaving 6 bases not matched to a gene. This CDR3 is 13 amino acids long. CDR3 sequence reads: CATSQGDNYGYTF. The DNA for the CDR3 is TGTGCCACATCGCAGGGGGATAACTATGGCTACACCTTC.

This clonotype has ten or more counts. The J gene is TRBJ2-7, the V gene TRBV12-3 or TRBV12-4, with TRBD2 identical over 10 bases. Trimming cost V 6 bases and J 5 bases; bases outside gene matches: 4. This CDR3 is built from 13 residues. The CDR3 is CASRLTSGDEQYF. The CDR3 DNA reads as TGTGCCAGCAGGCTAACTAGCGGGGACGAGCAGTACTTC.

This clonotype has a handful of counts. The rearrangement links TRBV15 to TRBJ2-7; TRBD1 matches at 8 bases. The CDR3 consists of 19 residues. Germline V gives CDR1 LNHNV, CDR2 YYDKDF (reference sequence). Unmatched junction bases numbered 17, after V lost 0 bases and J lost 4 bases. CDR3 protein: CATSRDPRTGFNSWYEQYF. CDR3 sequence (DNA): TGTGCCACCAGCAGAGACCCTCGGACAGGGTTCAACTCCTGGTACGAGCAGTACTTC. Complete variable domain (other parts from reference TRBV15 and TRBJ2-7): DAMVIQNPRYQVTQFGKPVTLSCSQTLNHNVMYWYQQKSSQAPKLLFHYYDKDFNNEADTPDNFQSRRPNTSFCFLDIRSPGLGDTAMYLCATSRDPRTGFNSWYEQYFGPGTRLTVT.

The rearrangement uses TRBV7-8 and TRBJ2-5, with TRBD1 matching over 9 bases. This CDR3 comprises 16 residues. Per germline, CDR1 SGHVS and CDR2 FQNEAQ. Germline trimming cut 6 bases from V and 3 bases from J; bases unmatched to any gene: 11. This chain's CDR3 is CASRRDRVAVKETQYF. The DNA for the CDR3 is TGTGCCAGCAGGAGGGACAGGGTAGCGGTGAAAGAGACCCAGTACTTC.

This clonotype turned up a few times. The CDR3 DNA follows: TGTGCCAGCAAGGAGAGGAATAGCGGGGGGTCGGAGCAGTTCTTC. Translated, it gives CASKERNSGGSEQFF. V usage is TRBV2 and J usage is TRBJ2-1; 10 nucleotides line up with TRBD2. Germline V gives CDR1 SNHLY, CDR2 FYNNEI. V dropped 7 bases and J dropped 10; count of bases not matched to a gene: 13. The CDR3 has 15 amino acids.

In its sample, this clonotype was seen a few times. The rearrangement uses TRBV18 and TRBJ2-1; D call uncertain. This CDR3 is 13 amino acids long. The V gene's germline CDR1 is KGHSH and CDR2 LQKENI. The V gene lost 3 bases and the J gene lost 6 bases, with 9 bases spanning the gap. The CDR3 nucleotides read TGTGCCAGCTCACCTGAGCTAACCAATGAGCAGTTCTTC. Protein: CASSPELTNEQFF.

Here the CDR3 reads CASSHLQSRSGSPYEQYF. In DNA, the CDR3 is TGCGCCAGCAGCCACTTACAGTCAAGGAGCGGGAGCCCCTACGAGCAGTACTTC. The chain carries TRBV4-1 and TRBJ2-7; 8 bases map to TRBD2. The CDR3 has 18 amino acids. The ends lost 3 bases at V and 2 bases at J; junction bases unmatched: 15. Germline CDR1 is MGHRA and CDR2 is YSYEKL.

The chain couples TRBV10-3 to TRBJ2-1; 10 bases match TRBD2. This CDR3 is 16 amino acids long. With 2 bases clipped from V and 7 bases from J, the junction kept 8 bases outside the gene matches. The germline gives CDR1 ENHRY, CDR2 SYGVKD. CDR3 amino acids: CAISETPSGSNNEQFF. CDR3 bases: TGTGCCATCAGTGAGACGCCTAGCGGGAGTAATAATGAGCAGTTCTTC.

The table lists this clonotype with many counts. The chain employs TRBV5-1 and TRBJ2-7; tentatively, D is TRBD2 (6 bases). The CDR3 covers 13 residues. The germline V and J ends were trimmed by 0 bases and 3 bases, with 7 bases remaining between them. CDR1 and CDR2 (germline): SGHRS, YFSETQ. The chain's CDR3 is CASSLAAGYEQYF. The CDR3 nucleotides read TGCGCCAGCAGCTTGGCAGCGGGCTACGAGCAGTACTTC.

This clonotype has a count of ten or more. The rearrangement uses TRBV10-3 and TRBJ2-3; D possibly corresponds to TRBD1 (5 bases). There are 15 residues in the CDR3. Between the trimmed V and J ends, which lost 3 bases and 1 base, there was a span of 11 bases. Germline loops: CDR1 ENHRY, CDR2 SYGVKD. The CDR3 nucleotides read TGTGCCATCAGTGACAGTTTACAGGGCACAGATACGCAGTATTTT. This gives the protein CAISDSLQGTDTQYF.

This clonotype was recorded a few times. The rearrangement joins TRBV20-1 to TRBJ1-4; D is possibly TRBD1 (6 bases). Germline-derived CDR1 and CDR2 are DFQATT and SNEGSKA (reference sequence). This CDR3 comprises 14 residues. V lost 3 bases and J lost 7, with 15 bases in between. The CDR3 DNA reads TGCAGTGCTAGCCCCTGGGGGCAGGGTGAAAAACTGTTTTTT. Protein sequence: CSASPWGQGEKLFF.

This clonotype was seen more than once but under ten times. This sequence joins TRBV7-9 and TRBJ2-2; maybe TRBD1 (5 bases). This CDR3 contains 16 residues. Trimming removed 6 bases from V and 2 bases from J, with 16 bases in between. The germline CDR1 and CDR2 sequences are SEHNR and FQNEAQ (reference sequence). The CDR3 coding sequence is TGTGCCAGCAGGAAACAGAAGGGGCTTAACACCGGGGAGCTGTTTTTT. This gives the protein CASRKQKGLNTGELFF.

This clonotype was counted a few times. V is TRBV20-1 and J is TRBJ2-3; TRBD1 is a possible D gene (6 bases). V was pared by 4 bases and J by 4 bases, with 18 bases between. The CDR3 contains 15 residues. Germline values: CDR1 DFQATT, CDR2 SNEGSKA (reference sequence). CDR3 sequence (DNA): TGCAGTGCTACCATAACAGGGACGGGCGCAGATACGCAGTATTTT. Encoded protein: CSATITGTGADTQYF.

This clonotype was seen more than once but under ten times. This chain connects TRBV6-5 to TRBJ2-3; D ambiguous. Trimming shortened V by 0 bases and J by 1 base, and 11 bases separated the two germline ends. Germline V gives CDR1 MNHEY, CDR2 SVGAGI. CDR3 length: 16 amino acids. In DNA, the CDR3 is TGTGCCAGCAGTTACTCGAAAGCCAAGGGCACAGATACGCAGTATTTT. Protein: CASSYSKAKGTDTQYF.

This clonotype was counted only a few times. The CDR3 sequence: CATGTSSTDTQYF. The CDR3, as DNA: TGTGCCACCGGGACCTCTAGCACAGATACGCAGTATTTT. The V gene is TRBV10-3, the J gene TRBJ2-3; tentatively, D is TRBD1 or TRBD2 (5 bases each). This CDR3 is 13 amino acids long. With 10 bases removed from V and 0 bases from J, the gap between germline ends came to 11 bases. Germline loops: CDR1 ENHRY, CDR2 SYGVKD.